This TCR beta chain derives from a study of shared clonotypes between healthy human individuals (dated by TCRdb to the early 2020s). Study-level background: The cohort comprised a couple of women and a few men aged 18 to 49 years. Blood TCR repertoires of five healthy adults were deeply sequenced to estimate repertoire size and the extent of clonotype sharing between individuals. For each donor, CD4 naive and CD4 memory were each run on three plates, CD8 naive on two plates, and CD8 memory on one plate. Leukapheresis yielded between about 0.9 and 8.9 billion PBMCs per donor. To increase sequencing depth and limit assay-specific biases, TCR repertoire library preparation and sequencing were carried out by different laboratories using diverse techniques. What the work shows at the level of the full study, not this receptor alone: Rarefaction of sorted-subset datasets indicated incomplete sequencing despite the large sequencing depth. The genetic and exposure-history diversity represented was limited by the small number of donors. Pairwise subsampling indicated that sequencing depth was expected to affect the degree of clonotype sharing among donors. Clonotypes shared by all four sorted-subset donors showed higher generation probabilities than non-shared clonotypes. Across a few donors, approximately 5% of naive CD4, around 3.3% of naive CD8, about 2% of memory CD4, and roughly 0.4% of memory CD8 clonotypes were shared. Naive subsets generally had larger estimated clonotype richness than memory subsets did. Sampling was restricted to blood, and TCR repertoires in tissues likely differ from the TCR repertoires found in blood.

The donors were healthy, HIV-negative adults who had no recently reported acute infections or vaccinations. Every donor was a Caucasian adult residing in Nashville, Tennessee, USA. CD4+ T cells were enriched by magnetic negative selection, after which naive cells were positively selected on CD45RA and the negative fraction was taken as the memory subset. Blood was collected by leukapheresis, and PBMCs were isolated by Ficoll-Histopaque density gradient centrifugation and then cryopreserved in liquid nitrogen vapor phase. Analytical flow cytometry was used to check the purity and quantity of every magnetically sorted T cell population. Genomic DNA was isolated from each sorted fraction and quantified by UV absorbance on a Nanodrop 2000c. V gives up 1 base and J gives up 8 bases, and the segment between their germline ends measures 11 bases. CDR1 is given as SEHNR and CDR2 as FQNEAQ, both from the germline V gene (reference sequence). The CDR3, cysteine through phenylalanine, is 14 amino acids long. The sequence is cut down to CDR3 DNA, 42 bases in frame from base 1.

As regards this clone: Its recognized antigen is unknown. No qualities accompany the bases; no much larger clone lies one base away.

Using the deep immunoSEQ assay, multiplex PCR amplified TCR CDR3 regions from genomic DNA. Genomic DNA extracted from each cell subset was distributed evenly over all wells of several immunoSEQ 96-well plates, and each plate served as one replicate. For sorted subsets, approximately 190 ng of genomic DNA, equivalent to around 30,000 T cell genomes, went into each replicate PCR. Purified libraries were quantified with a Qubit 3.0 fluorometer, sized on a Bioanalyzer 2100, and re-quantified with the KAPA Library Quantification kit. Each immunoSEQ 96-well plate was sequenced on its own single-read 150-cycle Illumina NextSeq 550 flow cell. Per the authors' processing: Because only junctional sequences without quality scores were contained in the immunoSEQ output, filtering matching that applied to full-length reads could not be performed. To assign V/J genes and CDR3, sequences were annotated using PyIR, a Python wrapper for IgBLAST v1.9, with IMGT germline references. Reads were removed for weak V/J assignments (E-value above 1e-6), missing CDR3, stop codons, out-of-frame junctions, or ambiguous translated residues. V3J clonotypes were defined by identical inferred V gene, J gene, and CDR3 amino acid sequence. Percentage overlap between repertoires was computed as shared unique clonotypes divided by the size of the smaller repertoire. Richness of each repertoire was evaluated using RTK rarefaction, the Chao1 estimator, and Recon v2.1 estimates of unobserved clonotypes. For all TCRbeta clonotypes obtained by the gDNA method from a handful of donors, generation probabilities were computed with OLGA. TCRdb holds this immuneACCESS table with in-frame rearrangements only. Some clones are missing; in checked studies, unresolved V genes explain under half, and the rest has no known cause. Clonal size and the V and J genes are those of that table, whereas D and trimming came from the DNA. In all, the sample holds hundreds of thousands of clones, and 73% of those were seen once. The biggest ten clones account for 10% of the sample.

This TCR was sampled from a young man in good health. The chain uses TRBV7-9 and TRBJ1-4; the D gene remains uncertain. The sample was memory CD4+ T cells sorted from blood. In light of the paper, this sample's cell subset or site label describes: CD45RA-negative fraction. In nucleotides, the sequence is TGTGCCAGCAGCTTAGATCAGGAGCGAGAAAAACTGTTTTTT. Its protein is CASSLDQEREKLFF.